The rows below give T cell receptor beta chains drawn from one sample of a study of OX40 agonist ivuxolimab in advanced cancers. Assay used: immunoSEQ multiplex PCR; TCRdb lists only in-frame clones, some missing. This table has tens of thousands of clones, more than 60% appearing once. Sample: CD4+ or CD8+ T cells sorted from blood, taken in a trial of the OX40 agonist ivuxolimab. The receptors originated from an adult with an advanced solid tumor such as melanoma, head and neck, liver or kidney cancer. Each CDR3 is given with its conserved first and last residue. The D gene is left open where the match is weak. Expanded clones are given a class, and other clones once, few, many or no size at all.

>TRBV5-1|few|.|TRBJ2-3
TGCGCCAGCAGCTTGGGGGAAGCGTTAACAGATACGCAGTATTTT
CASSLGEALTDTQYF
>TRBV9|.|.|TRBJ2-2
TGTGCCAGCAGCGTGACAGGAGGCACCGGGGAGCTGTTTTTT
CASSVTGGTGELFF
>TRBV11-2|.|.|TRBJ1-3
TGTGCCAGCCACTACACCGAACAGGGAGGGCCTGGAAACACCATATATTTT
CASHYTEQGGPGNTIYF
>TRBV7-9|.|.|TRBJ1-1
TGTGCCAGCAGCTTAGCGCACCGGGGGGGTGAAGCTTTCTTT
CASSLAHRGGEAFF
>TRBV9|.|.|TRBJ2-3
TGTGCCAGCAGCGTAGCCACAGATACGCAGTATTTT
CASSVATDTQYF
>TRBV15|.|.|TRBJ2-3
TGTGCCACCAGCCCCGGGGGACAGTCCACAGATACGCAGTATTTT
CATSPGGQSTDTQYF
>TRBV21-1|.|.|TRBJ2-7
TGTGCCAGCAGCAAACCCCCACAGGGAAGGTCCTACGAGCAGTACTTC
CASSKPPQGRSYEQYF
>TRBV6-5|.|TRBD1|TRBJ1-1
TGTGCCAGCAGTGGACAGGGTATGGCTTTCTTT
CASSGQGMAFF
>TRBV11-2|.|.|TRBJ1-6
TGTGCCAGCAGCTTAAAGAGTGGACAGACTAATTCACCCCTCCACTTT
CASSLKSGQTNSPLHF
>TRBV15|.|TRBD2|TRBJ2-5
TGTGCCACCAGCAGAGACCTCCTACTAGCGGGGACAAAAGAGACCCAGTACTTC
CATSRDLLLAGTKETQYF
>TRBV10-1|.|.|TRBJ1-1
TGCGCCAGCAGTGAGGGTACAGGAAGCACCGAAGCTTTCTTT
CASSEGTGSTEAFF
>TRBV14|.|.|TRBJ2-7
TGTGCCAGCAGCCCTCGACGGGGGCAGGGCGAGCAGTACTTC
CASSPRRGQGEQYF
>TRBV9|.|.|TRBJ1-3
TGTGCCAGCAGCGTAGCTCCGGAGGGGAGTGGTGGAAACACCATATATTTT
CASSVAPEGSGGNTIYF
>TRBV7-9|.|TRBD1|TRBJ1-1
TGTGCCAGCATTCACCGGGACAGTGAAGCTTTCTTT
CASIHRDSEAFF
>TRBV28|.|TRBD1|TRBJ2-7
TGTGCCAGCCACGGGACAGGGGTTTACGAGCAGTACTTC
CASHGTGVYEQYF
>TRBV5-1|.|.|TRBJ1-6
TGCGCCAGCAGCTTCCAGGGCTATTCACCCCTCCACTTT
CASSFQGYSPLHF
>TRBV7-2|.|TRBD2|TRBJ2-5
TGTGCCAGCAGCTTACGGGGGGGCGGGTACCAAGAGACCCAGTACTTC
CASSLRGGGYQETQYF
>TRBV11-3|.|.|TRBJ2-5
TGTGCCAGCAGCTTAGGTAGTAGGAGTCAAGAGACCCAGTACTTC
CASSLGSRSQETQYF
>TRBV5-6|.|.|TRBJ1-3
TGTGCCAGCAGCTTTCGGGCGAGCTCTGGAAACACCATATATTTT
CASSFRASSGNTIYF